The 13 T cell receptor beta chains reported below all come from one sample, sequenced in a study of radiation and T cells in renal cell carcinoma. Sequencing was performed with immunoSEQ multiplex PCR; in TCRdb, only in-frame clones are kept and a portion is missing. The sample has 100,000 to 150,000 clones, 65% to 85% seen once; the top ten hold 5.8%. Time point: blood 2 weeks post-SBRT. Treatment: 15 Gy SBRT to primary tumor, nephrectomy 4 weeks later. Sequencing used blood, obtained from a patient whose treatment included radiotherapy and nephrectomy. Source of these receptors: a man aged 50-60 years with renal cell carcinoma.

This clone was detected a few times. The gene calls are TRBV11-2 and TRBJ2-7; 9 bases fit TRBD1. V was pared by 5 bases and J by 0 bases, with 2 bases of the junction left unmatched. This CDR3 is built from 14 residues. The germline CDR1 and CDR2 sequences are SGHAT and FQNNGV. The CDR3 region has the DNA TGTGCCAGCAGCGAACAGGGGGCCTCCTACGAGCAGTACTTC. The encoded protein is CASSEQGASYEQYF.

J is TRBJ2-5 and V is TRBV19; 9 nucleotides align to TRBD1. J lost 4 bases, V lost 5 bases, and 14 bases had no gene match. Germline V gives CDR1 LNHDA, CDR2 SQIVND (reference sequence). The CDR3 contains 17 residues. CDR3 loop: CASSPRTGTGMGETQYF. As DNA, the CDR3 is TGTGCCAGTAGTCCCAGAACCGGGACAGGGATGGGAGAGACCCAGTACTTC.

This chain connects TRBV2 to TRBJ1-2; D gene unclear. V was clipped by 4 bases and J by 1 base, with 10 bases between them. Germline V CDR1 and CDR2: SNHLY, FYNNEI. The CDR3 sequence is 14 residues long. Written as DNA, the CDR3 is TGTGCCAGCAGTGTATTCAAGGGTAACTATGGCTACACCTTC. Its protein is CASSVFKGNYGYTF.

The rearrangement joins TRBV5-4 to TRBJ1-6; D unresolved. The germline V gene has CDR1 SGHNT and CDR2 YYREEE (reference sequence). Trimming removed 3 bases from V and 7 bases from J, with 11 bases in between. This CDR3 has 14 residues. The CDR3 DNA follows: TGTGCCAGCAGCTCGCCTAATCAGAATTCACCCCTCCACTTT. Translating gives CASSSPNQNSPLHF.

This chain joins TRBV19 and TRBJ1-1; D possibly corresponds to TRBD1 (5 bases). This CDR3 is built from 16 residues. Deletions cut 6 bases from V and 1 base from J, with 18 bases between. CDR1 is LNHDA and CDR2 is SQIVND in the germline V gene (reference sequence). For the CDR3, the DNA is TGTGCCAGTAGAGATCAGGTCGGACAAACGAACACTGAAGCTTTCTTT. Amino acids: CASRDQVGQTNTEAFF.

A single count supports this clone. The chain combines TRBV5-1 with TRBJ2-5; 7 nucleotides line up with TRBD2. The CDR3 runs 14 residues. CDR1 and CDR2 (germline): SGHRS, YFSETQ. The J segment lost 4 bases and the V segment lost 5 bases, leaving 8 bases of the junction unmatched. The CDR3 bases are TGCGCCAGCAGTAGTGCGGGAGTAGGAGAGACCCAGTACTTC. Translating gives CASSSAGVGETQYF. The full variable domain, with the rest looked up from reference TRBV5-1 and TRBJ2-5, is KAGVTQTPRYLIKTRGQQVTLSCSPISGHRSVSWYQQTPGQGLQFLFEYFSETQRNKGNFPGRFSGRQFSNSRSEMNVSTLELGDSALYLCASSSAGVGETQYFGPGTRLLVL.

The V and J genes are TRBV4-2 and TRBJ1-3; no clear D. Trimming removed 0 bases from V and 2 bases from J, with 8 bases in between. The germline CDR1 and CDR2 sequences are LGHNA and YNFKEQ. The CDR3 runs to 15 residues. The CDR3 DNA reads as TGTGCCAGCAGCCAAGATATAACCGCTGGAAACACCATATATTTT. Translating it yields CASSQDITAGNTIYF.

This clone showed up many times. The rearrangement links TRBV7-9 to TRBJ2-1; D is unclear. The CDR3 extends over 16 amino acids. With 6 bases removed from V and 7 bases from J, the gap between germline ends came to 22 bases. Germline CDR1 and CDR2: SEHNR and FQNEAQ (reference sequence). CDR3 in amino acids: CASSPPGGQISNEQFF. Here the CDR3 DNA reads TGTGCCAGCAGTCCACCCGGTGGGCAGATAAGTAATGAGCAGTTCTTC.

V and J are TRBV5-1 and TRBJ2-7, with D unclear. Trimming stripped 1 base from V and 3 bases from J, with 8 bases between. This CDR3 comprises 13 residues. CDR1 is SGHRS, CDR2 YFSETQ, per germline. The CDR3 DNA follows: TGCGCCAGCAGCTTGCCACAGAACTACGAGCAGTACTTC. Its protein product is CASSLPQNYEQYF.

The sample holds a few counts of this clone. The gene calls are TRBV7-9 and TRBJ2-3; 10 bases fit TRBD2. Trimming removed 5 bases from V and 6 bases from J; junction bases left unmatched: 2. CDR1 is SEHNR, CDR2 FQNEAQ, per germline (reference sequence). This CDR3 has 13 residues. CDR3 amino acids: CASSPGLADTQYF. CDR3 coding DNA: TGTGCCAGCAGCCCGGGACTAGCGGATACGCAGTATTTT.

This clone was counted a few times. V is TRBV5-5 and J is TRBJ1-1; D unclear. The CDR3 spans 13 residues. Deletions cut 0 bases from V and 4 bases from J, with 7 bases between. Germline values: CDR1 SGHKS, CDR2 YYEKEE (reference sequence). DNA for the CDR3: TGTGCCAGCAGCTTGGCCCGTCCCACTGAAGCTTTCTTT. It codes for CASSLARPTEAFF.

Remarks on this clone: The junction differs from germline at one of its ends, possibly a read error. The chain joins TRBV7-7 to TRBJ1-2; D gene ambiguous. This CDR3 spans 12 amino acids. Germline lookup yields CDR1 SSHAT and CDR2 FNYEAQ (reference sequence). This CDR3 reads CASSLPNTGYTF. The CDR3 nucleotides read TGTGCTAGCAGCTTACCGAATACTGGCTACACCTTC.

The rearrangement joins TRBV6-4 to TRBJ1-4, with D unresolved. V dropped 0 bases and J dropped 8 bases, with 13 bases sitting between them. From germline, CDR1 is MRHNA and CDR2 SNTAGT. CDR3 length equals 15 residues. The CDR3 loop reads CASSDSWVRIEKLFF. In DNA, the CDR3 is TGTGCCAGCAGTGACTCATGGGTCAGGATAGAAAAACTGTTTTTT.